This TCR beta chain was identified during a study of T cell responses to AZD1222 COVID-19 vaccine. Profiled with immunoSEQ multiplex PCR; TCRdb holds only in-frame clones, not every one. Among approximately 180,000 clones listed, 80% to 90% were seen once. The V end lost 3 bases, the J end lost 6 bases, and 9 bases lay between the germline ends. CDR3 length: 13 residues. CDR1 is LNHDA, CDR2 SQIVND, per germline (reference sequence). This TCR derives from an adult in good health. The sequencing used peripheral blood, collected on day 0 of AZD1222 vaccination. The chain has TRBV19 and TRBJ1-5; no clear D. CDR3 residues: CASSILESQPQHF. Written as DNA, the CDR3 is TGTGCCAGTAGTATCCTGGAGAGTCAGCCCCAGCATTTT.